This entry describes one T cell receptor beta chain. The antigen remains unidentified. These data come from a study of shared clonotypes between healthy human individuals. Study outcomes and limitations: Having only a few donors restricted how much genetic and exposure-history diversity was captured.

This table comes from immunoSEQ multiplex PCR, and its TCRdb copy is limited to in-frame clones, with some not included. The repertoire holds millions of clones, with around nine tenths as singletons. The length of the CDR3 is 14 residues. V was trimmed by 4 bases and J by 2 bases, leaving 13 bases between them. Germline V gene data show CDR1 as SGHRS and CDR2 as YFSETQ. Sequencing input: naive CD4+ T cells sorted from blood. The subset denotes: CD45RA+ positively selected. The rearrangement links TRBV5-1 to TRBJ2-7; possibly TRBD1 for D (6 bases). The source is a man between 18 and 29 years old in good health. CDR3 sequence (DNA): TGCGCCAGCAGCCAGGGGCCTGGAACCTACGAGCAGTACTTC. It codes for CASSQGPGTYEQYF.